This T cell receptor (beta chain) is from a study of Tregs in tolerant kidney transplant recipients. Background on the study: Related graft donors supplied nonmyeloablative bone marrow transplants, and mixed chimerism was transient.

This clone has just one count. Its antigen is as yet unknown. Before regulatory T cell sorting, thawed PBMCs rested overnight at 37°C in about 220 IU/ml IL-2. V shed 1 base, J shed 2 bases, and the junction held 7 bases outside the gene matches. In germline, CDR1 is KGHSH, CDR2 LQKENI. The CDR3 has 16 residues. Study findings and constraints: Nucleotide sequences could not be compared across some patients' samples due to primer changes.

TCRdb keeps only in-frame clones here, not all; method: immunoSEQ multiplex PCR. The sample contains roughly 80,000 clones, approximately 89% of which appear only once. The sequence was obtained from a human donor who received a combined kidney and bone marrow transplant. This material consisted of Tregs from blood, taken before the transplant. The chain carries TRBV18 and TRBJ2-5, with 7 bases identical to TRBD2. The CDR3 bases are TGTGCCAGCTCACCACAAAATGGACTAGGACAAGAGACCCAGTACTTC. Translating gives CASSPQNGLGQETQYF.